In its sample, the clone carrying this T cell receptor beta chain was seen many times. Preparation of the TCRbeta library used unique molecular identifiers. Each CDR3 protein is one row after TCRdb ran MiXCR on the PCR reads. The table records about 610,000 distinct CDR3 sequences, approximately 10% of them present only once. This entry is derived from a study of T-cell reconstitution after alpha-beta-depleted transplantation in children. V was pared by 2 bases and J by 7 bases, with 15 bases between. The CDR3 loop spans 13 amino acids. The germline CDR1 and CDR2 sequences are DFQATT and SNEGSKA (reference sequence).

V gene TRBV20-1 combines with J gene TRBJ2-7; D possibly matches TRBD1 or TRBD2 (6 bases each). The source was PBMCs from the stem cell graft donor, collected from the stem cell graft. The TCR originated in a human donor who donated a stem cell graft to a child with acute myeloid leukemia. The CDR3 DNA reads as TGCAGTGCTAGATTACCGGGGGCGGGAGAGCAGTACTTC. Translating gives CSARLPGAGEQYF.